These 7 T cell receptor beta chains originate from one sample sequenced in a study of T cell clonotyping in hematopoietic cell transplantation. Clones were sequenced by immunoSEQ multiplex PCR, and TCRdb holds only the in-frame ones, with some missing. This sample yields tens of thousands of clones, of which 96% are seen a single time; roughly 1.5% belongs to the top ten. Time point: recipient sample about 28 days before transplant, after cytoreduction. This specimen consisted of peripheral blood mononuclear cells, obtained before stem cell transplant. The source of these receptors is a woman aged 45-65 years with acute myeloid leukemia. Some clones in this sample may be carry-over from other donors' samples.

The chain combines TRBV2 with TRBJ2-7; the match to TRBD2 covers 8 bases. From germline, CDR1 is SNHLY and CDR2 FYNNEI. This CDR3 spans 12 amino acids. V trimming: 8 bases; J trimming: 3 bases; junction bases outside the gene matches: 3. The chain's CDR3 is CASGLAGYEQYF. CDR3 sequence (DNA): TGTGCCAGCGGGCTAGCGGGCTACGAGCAGTACTTC.

This clone was found a few times. The chain joins TRBV6-1 to TRBJ2-5; no clear D gene. Germline CDR1 reads MNHNS; CDR2 reads SASEGT. V lost 3 bases and J 4 bases, leaving 12 bases between the germline ends. CDR3 length equals 14 residues. CDR3 DNA: TGTGCCAGCAGTGATACACCCCAGAGAGAGACCCAGTACTTC. Encoded protein: CASSDTPQRETQYF.

The chain uses TRBV11-3 and TRBJ1-1, with 9 bases fitting TRBD1. J lost 6 bases, V lost 4 bases, and 3 bases had no gene match. The CDR3 is 13 residues long. Germline values: CDR1 SGHNT, CDR2 YENEEA. The CDR3 loop reads CASSSGQGSEAFF. Written as DNA, the CDR3 is TGTGCCAGCAGCTCGGGACAGGGCTCTGAAGCTTTCTTT.

This clone was detected only once. This chain joins TRBV30 and TRBJ2-1; no firm D call. CDR3 length equals 14 residues. The V gene's germline CDR1 is GTSNPN and CDR2 SVGIG (reference sequence). V dropped 2 bases and J dropped 9 bases, with 17 bases sitting between them. CDR3 loop: CAWSSFGIEAEQFF. In nucleotides, the CDR3 is TGTGCCTGGAGTAGTTTCGGAATAGAGGCTGAGCAGTTCTTC. The full variable domain, with the rest looked up from reference TRBV30 and TRBJ2-1, is SQTIHQWPATLVQPVGSPLSLECTVEGTSNPNLYWYRQAAGRGLQLLFYSVGIGQISSEVPQNLSASRPQDRQFILSSKKLLLSDSGFYLCAWSSFGIEAEQFFGPGTRLTVL.

V usage is TRBV19 and J usage is TRBJ2-7, with D tentatively TRBD2 (5 bases). Germline CDR1 and CDR2: LNHDA and SQIVND (reference sequence). The CDR3 sequence is 15 residues long. V was shortened by 7 bases and J by 6 bases, with 22 bases between the two germline ends. The CDR3 protein is CASTNSPGLKAEQYF. CDR3 DNA sequence: TGTGCCAGTACCAATAGTCCCGGACTCAAGGCCGAGCAGTACTTC.

This clone occurred once. The same CDR3 can be traced to other DNA sequences in this sample. J is TRBJ2-1 and V is TRBV25-1; D remains unclear. The CDR3 has 11 residues. Trimming pared 4 bases from V and 5 bases from J, leaving 3 bases between. The germline V gene encodes CDR1 MGHDK and CDR2 SYGVNS. The CDR3 nucleotides read TGTGCCAGCAGTGCCAACAATGAGCAGTTCTTC. Amino acids: CASSANNEQFF.

Only one count was recorded for this clone. This chain connects TRBV29-1 to TRBJ2-2; maybe TRBD2 (6 bases). Germline loops: CDR1 SQVTM, CDR2 ANQGSEA. This CDR3 comprises 13 residues. Trimming took 6 bases from V and 2 from J, leaving 10 bases between them. CDR3 in amino acids: CSVMGLNTGELFF. In DNA form, the CDR3 reads TGCAGCGTCATGGGACTTAACACCGGGGAGCTGTTTTTT.